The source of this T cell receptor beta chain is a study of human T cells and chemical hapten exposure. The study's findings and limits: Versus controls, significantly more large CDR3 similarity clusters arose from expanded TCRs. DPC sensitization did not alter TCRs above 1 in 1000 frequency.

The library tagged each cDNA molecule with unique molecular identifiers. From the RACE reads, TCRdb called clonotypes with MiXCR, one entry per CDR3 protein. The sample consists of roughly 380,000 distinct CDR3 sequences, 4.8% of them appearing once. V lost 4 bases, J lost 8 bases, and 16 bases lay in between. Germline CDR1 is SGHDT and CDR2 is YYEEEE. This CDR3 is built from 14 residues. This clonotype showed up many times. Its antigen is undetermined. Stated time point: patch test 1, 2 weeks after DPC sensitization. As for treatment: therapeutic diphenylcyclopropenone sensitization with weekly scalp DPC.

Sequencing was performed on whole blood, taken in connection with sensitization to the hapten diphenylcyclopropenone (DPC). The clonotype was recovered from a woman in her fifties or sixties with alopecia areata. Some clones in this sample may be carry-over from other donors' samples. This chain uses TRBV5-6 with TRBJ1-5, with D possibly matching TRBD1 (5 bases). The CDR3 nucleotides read TGTGCCAGCAGCACAGGATCCAATCACGAGCCCCAGCATTTT. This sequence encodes CASSTGSNHEPQHF. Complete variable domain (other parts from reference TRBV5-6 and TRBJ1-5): DAGVTQSPTHLIKTRGQQVTLRCSPKSGHDTVSWYQQALGQGPQFIFQYYEEEERQRGNFPDRFSGHQFPNYSSELNVNALLLGDSALYLCASSTGSNHEPQHFGDGTRLSIL.